Each of the 29 T cell receptor beta chains below was sequenced from the same sample in a study of blood T cell repertoires in COVID-19. Assay: immunoSEQ multiplex PCR; the TCRdb copy retains only in-frame clones and omits some. The sample lists about 430,000 clones; about 88% were seen once. The specimen was PBMCs or T cells enriched from blood (not recorded which). The receptors come from a woman between 18 and 29 years old who had been exposed to COVID-19.

The chain employs TRBV6-1 and TRBJ1-2, with unresolved D. Per germline, CDR1 MNHNS and CDR2 SASEGT. V lost 1 base and J 4 bases, leaving 13 bases between the germline ends. There are 15 residues in the CDR3. In DNA, the CDR3 is TGTGCCAGCAGTGAAGATGTTGGCCCGGGCTATGGCTACACCTTC. It yields the protein CASSEDVGPGYGYTF.

The genes are TRBV12-3 or TRBV12-4 and TRBJ1-6; D perhaps matches TRBD1 (6 bases). Deletions cut 6 bases from V and 10 bases from J, with 13 bases between. The CDR3 length is 13 residues. CDR3 nucleotides: TGTGCCAGCAGCACCGCAGGGGCCTCACCCCTCCACTTT. It yields the protein CASSTAGASPLHF.

The rearrangement links TRBV27 to TRBJ2-2, with D possibly being TRBD2 (6 bases). CDR1 is MNHEY and CDR2 is SMNVEV in the germline V gene (reference sequence). The CDR3 has 20 amino acids. Between the trimmed V and J ends, which lost 3 bases and 6 bases, there was a span of 29 bases. The CDR3 bases are TGTGCCAGCAGTTTTGGGGGACCCTTGTCGGGACTTACACCTTCCGGGGAGCTGTTTTTT. Its protein is CASSFGGPLSGLTPSGELFF.

The chain links TRBV14 to TRBJ2-2; perhaps TRBD2 as D (6 bases). CDR1 and CDR2 (germline): SGHDN, FVKESK. The V end was cut by 6 bases, the J end by 9 bases, with 23 bases between. The CDR3 runs 16 residues. CDR3 region: CASSRIGTGGIRELFF. In DNA, the CDR3 is TGTGCCAGCAGTCGAATCGGGACTGGGGGGATCAGGGAGCTGTTTTTT.

The chain joins TRBV29-1 to TRBJ1-4; 8 bases are shared with TRBD1. The CDR3 sequence is 14 residues long. Trimming took 6 bases from V and 5 from J; bases not matched to a gene: 8. Germline V gene data show CDR1 as SQVTM and CDR2 as ANQGSEA. CDR3 nucleotide sequence: TGCAGCGTACCACAGGGGGTGGAGAATGAAAAACTGTTTTTT. Amino acids: CSVPQGVENEKLFF.

As for this clone: Relative to the germline gene, one junction end is altered; a read error may explain this. V is TRBV2 and J is TRBJ1-1; 7 bases match TRBD1. The CDR3 contains 13 residues. The germline gives CDR1 SNHLY, CDR2 FYNNEI. The CDR3 protein is CASSEVRTGAAFF. The CDR3 coding sequence is TGTGCCAGCAGCGAAGTTCGAACAGGGGCAGCTTTCTTT.

This rearrangement joins TRBV7-8 to TRBJ2-7; D might be TRBD2 (5 bases). In germline, CDR1 is SGHVS, CDR2 FQNEAQ. The CDR3 is made up of 13 amino acids. Trimming shortened V by 5 bases and J by 3 bases, and 11 bases separated the two germline ends. The CDR3 region is CASSQTRGYEQYF. The CDR3 bases are TGTGCCAGCAGCCAGACTCGGGGCTACGAGCAGTACTTC.

CDR3 nucleotide sequence: TGCAGCGTTGAAGATCCAGGACAGGTGGGGACCCAGTACTTC. Encoded protein: CSVEDPGQVGTQYF. V and J are TRBV29-1 and TRBJ2-5; 7 nucleotides line up with TRBD1. V shed 0 bases and J 7 bases; nucleotides not matched to a gene: 8. This CDR3 spans 14 amino acids. Germline V gene sequence: CDR1 SQVTM, CDR2 ANQGSEA.

The V and J genes are TRBV19 and TRBJ2-5; D might be TRBD1 (6 bases). V lost 2 bases and J 5 bases, leaving 12 bases between the germline ends. The CDR3 is made up of 14 amino acids. Germline CDR1 and CDR2: LNHDA and SQIVND (reference sequence). This chain's CDR3 is CASSISGAWETQYF. DNA of the CDR3: TGTGCCAGTAGTATATCAGGGGCCTGGGAGACCCAGTACTTC.

The V call is TRBV5-1, the J call TRBJ2-7, with 7 bases matching TRBD1. This CDR3 region has 18 residues. The germline CDR1 and CDR2 sequences are SGHRS and YFSETQ. J was trimmed by 3 bases and V by 1 base; bases with no gene match: 16. CDR3 amino acids: CASSLTAKQRTGYYEQYF. CDR3 DNA: TGCGCCAGCAGCTTGACCGCTAAACAGCGGACAGGTTACTACGAGCAGTACTTC.

The chain employs TRBV3-1 (or the pseudogene TRBV3-2) and TRBJ2-7, with D possibly TRBD2 on 5 matching bases. The V and J ends lost 1 base and 2 bases respectively, with 12 bases between them. The CDR3 runs 15 residues. Germline V gene sequence: CDR1 LGHDT, CDR2 YNNKEL (reference sequence). The CDR3 nucleotides are TGTGCCAGCAGCCAAGGAATCGGGGAGACCTACGAGCAGTACTTC. It specifies CASSQGIGETYEQYF.

The chain is built from TRBV3-1 (or the pseudogene TRBV3-2) and TRBJ2-5; 7 positions agree with TRBD1. The CDR3 loop spans 16 amino acids. V dropped 4 bases and J dropped 2; count of bases not matched to a gene: 10. CDR1 LGHDT and CDR2 YNNKEL come from the germline V gene (reference sequence). CDR3 residues: CASSPLGGAKQETQYF. The CDR3 nucleotides read TGTGCCAGCAGCCCTCTAGGGGGCGCGAAACAAGAGACCCAGTACTTC.

J is TRBJ1-5 and V is TRBV7-2; D is unclear. Germline V lookup: CDR1 SGHTA, CDR2 FQGNSA. Trimming removed 5 bases from V and 4 bases from J, with 15 bases in between. This CDR3 comprises 15 residues. CDR3 DNA sequence: TGTGCCAGCAGCCCCCAGAGGGCACCTAATCAGCCCCAGCATTTT. Residues: CASSPQRAPNQPQHF.

V and J are TRBV11-2 and TRBJ1-3; 7 positions match TRBD1. From germline, CDR1 is SGHAT and CDR2 FQNNGV. This CDR3 has 16 amino acids. After removal of 7 bases from V and 2 bases from J, the junction contained 11 bases not matched to a gene. The CDR3 region is CASTGTPRGAGNTIYF. The CDR3 DNA reads TGTGCCAGCACCGGGACCCCCAGGGGGGCTGGAAACACCATATATTTT.

This clone was seen a single time. The CDR3 coding sequence is TGTGCCAGCACCTCTGGACAGGGGGGCGAGCAGTACTTC. Translating it yields CASTSGQGGEQYF. This sequence joins TRBV28 and TRBJ2-7; 10 nucleotides line up with TRBD1. With V trimmed by 7 bases and J by 6 bases, 6 bases remained unmatched. CDR3 length: 13 amino acids. Germline V CDR1 and CDR2: MDHEN, SYDVKM.

This chain joins TRBV6-4 and TRBJ1-1, with 7 bases aligning to TRBD1. Germline assignment: CDR1 MRHNA and CDR2 SNTAGT. The CDR3 length is 15 residues. With V trimmed by 6 bases and J by 0 bases, 7 bases remained unmatched. The CDR3 here is CASRNLGQLNTEAFF. DNA of the CDR3: TGTGCCAGCAGAAATCTGGGACAGCTGAACACTGAAGCTTTCTTT.

The V and J genes are TRBV3-1 (or the pseudogene TRBV3-2) and TRBJ1-3; tentatively, D is TRBD1 (6 bases). Trimming shortened V by 4 bases and J by 2 bases, and 12 bases separated the two germline ends. The germline CDR1 and CDR2 sequences are LGHDT and YNNKEL (reference sequence). The CDR3 extends over 15 amino acids. CDR3: CASSRRGAAGNTIYF. The CDR3 nucleotides are TGTGCCAGCAGCCGCAGGGGCGCAGCTGGAAACACCATATATTTT.

The V gene is TRBV29-1, the J gene TRBJ2-3, with D tentatively TRBD2 (5 bases). V lost 7 bases and J lost 8, with 13 bases in between. The CDR3 has 11 amino acids. Germline V gene lookup returns CDR1 SQVTM and CDR2 ANQGSEA. The chain's CDR3 is CSGLMEVTQYF. The CDR3 coding sequence is TGCAGCGGACTCATGGAGGTTACGCAGTATTTT.

V gene TRBV9 combines with J gene TRBJ1-6; D is uncertain. The CDR3 spans 14 residues. Deletions cut 0 bases from V and 9 bases from J, with 10 bases between. Germline values: CDR1 SGDLS, CDR2 YYNGEE. CDR3 nucleotides: TGTGCCAGCAGCGTAGGACTCTCGGCTTCACCCCTCCACTTT. Encoded protein: CASSVGLSASPLHF.

This clone was seen only once. The rearrangement links TRBV2 to TRBJ2-5; 11 nucleotides align to TRBD1. V lost 6 bases to trimming and J lost 4 bases; unmatched junction nucleotides: 7. CDR1 is SNHLY and CDR2 is FYNNEI in the germline V gene. The CDR3 contains 15 residues. Here the CDR3 DNA reads TGTGCCAGCAGCCCGGGGACAGGGGGAGGAGAGACCCAGTACTTC. It yields the protein CASSPGTGGGETQYF.

This chain connects TRBV30 to TRBJ1-3, with D possibly TRBD1 on 6 matching bases. This CDR3 contains 16 residues. Germline V gene data show CDR1 as GTSNPN and CDR2 as SVGIG (reference sequence). Deletions cut 3 bases from V and 4 bases from J, with 19 bases between. The CDR3 protein is CAWRQSPTGLGNTIYF. CDR3 nucleotides: TGTGCCTGGAGACAAAGCCCCACAGGGCTGGGAAACACCATATATTTT.

This chain uses TRBV5-1 with TRBJ1-4; D ambiguous. The V gene's germline CDR1 is SGHRS and CDR2 YFSETQ. The CDR3 totals 15 residues. V lost 1 base and J lost 4, with 11 bases in between. CDR3 nucleotides: TGCGCCAGCAGCTTGAATAGACAAAATAATGAAAAACTGTTTTTT. This translates into CASSLNRQNNEKLFF. The full variable domain, its missing parts supplied by reference TRBV5-1 and TRBJ1-4, is KAGVTQTPRYLIKTRGQQVTLSCSPISGHRSVSWYQQTPGQGLQFLFEYFSETQRNKGNFPGRFSGRQFSNSRSEMNVSTLELGDSALYLCASSLNRQNNEKLFFGSGTQLSVL.

The chain combines TRBV9 with TRBJ2-1, with 9 nucleotides matching TRBD1. Germline CDR1 SGDLS, CDR2 YYNGEE. Losses at the gene ends were 2 bases for V and 2 bases for J; bases not matched to a gene: 8. The CDR3 is made up of 17 amino acids. CDR3 sequence: CASSVDPGTGTYNEQFF. In DNA, the CDR3 is TGTGCCAGCAGCGTTGACCCCGGGACAGGGACCTACAATGAGCAGTTCTTC.

The V gene is TRBV6-1, the J gene TRBJ1-6; D is unclear. The CDR3 contains 14 residues. Germline V gene sequence: CDR1 MNHNS, CDR2 SASEGT. V was pared by 2 bases and J by 7 bases, with 9 bases between. The CDR3 DNA sequence: TGTGCCAGCAGTGAACACAGTGAAAATTCACCCCTCCACTTT. Translating it yields CASSEHSENSPLHF.

This clone was found a few times. This chain connects TRBV10-3 to TRBJ2-7, with 11 nucleotides matching TRBD2. In germline, CDR1 is ENHRY, CDR2 SYGVKD. With 0 bases clipped from V and 5 bases from J, the junction kept 3 bases outside the gene matches. The CDR3 contains 15 residues. The CDR3: CAISESSGRANEQYF. The CDR3 nucleotides read TGTGCCATCAGTGAGTCTAGCGGGAGGGCCAACGAGCAGTACTTC.

CDR3 region: CASSDSIVYGYTF. The DNA of the CDR3 is TGTGCCAGCAGTGATTCAATTGTCTATGGCTACACCTTC. The V gene is TRBV6-1, the J gene TRBJ1-2, with no clear D. V was trimmed by 3 bases and J by 4 bases, leaving 9 bases between them. CDR1 is MNHNS, CDR2 SASEGT, per germline. This CDR3 region has 13 residues.

The J gene is TRBJ2-7, the V gene TRBV27; maybe TRBD2 (5 bases). The CDR3 has 13 amino acids. Germline CDR1 is MNHEY and CDR2 is SMNVEV (reference sequence). Trimming took 5 bases from V and 3 from J, leaving 11 bases between them. CDR3 in DNA: TGTGCCAGCAGTCGGAGGCCCGGCTACGAGCAGTACTTC. Protein: CASSRRPGYEQYF.

This chain connects TRBV13 to TRBJ2-5, with 8 nucleotides matching TRBD2. With V trimmed by 4 bases and J by 5 bases, 9 bases remained unmatched. The CDR3 totals 15 residues. Per germline, CDR1 PRHDT and CDR2 FYEKMQ (reference sequence). CDR3 loop: CASSSNSGIRETQYF. The CDR3 bases are TGTGCCAGCAGCTCGAATAGCGGGATCAGGGAGACCCAGTACTTC. The whole variable domain, filled in from reference TRBV13 and TRBJ2-5, reads AAGVIQSPRHLIKEKRETATLKCYPIPRHDTVYWYQQGPGQDPQFLISFYEKMQSDKGSIPDRFSAQQFSDYHSELNMSSLELGDSALYFCASSSNSGIRETQYFGPGTRLLVL.

The genes are TRBV7-2 and TRBJ2-5; TRBD1 aligns across 10 bases. Losses at the gene ends were 5 bases for V and 1 base for J; bases not matched to a gene: 4. Germline CDR1 reads SGHTA; CDR2 reads FQGNSA. The CDR3 is made up of 15 amino acids. DNA of the CDR3: TGTGCCAGCAGCGGACAGGGGGAGGGCCAAGAGACCCAGTACTTC. This sequence encodes CASSGQGEGQETQYF.